The 2 T cell receptor beta chains given below trace back to one sample, sequenced in a study of blood T cell repertoires in COVID-19. Sequenced by immunoSEQ multiplex PCR; TCRdb stores in-frame clones only, minus some. The sample carries under 300,000 clones, 81% recorded once. Sequencing was carried out using peripheral blood. These receptor sequences come from an older woman with active or convalescent COVID-19.

The rearrangement uses TRBV7-3 and TRBJ2-3, with D perhaps matching TRBD2 (6 bases). The CDR3 has 12 residues. V lost 4 bases to trimming and J lost 9 bases, with 11 bases between them. Germline V lookup: CDR1 SGHTA, CDR2 FQGTGA. The CDR3 DNA is TGTGCCAGCAGCTCTTCCGGGAGCACGCAGTATTTT. Amino acid sequence: CASSSSGSTQYF.

CDR3 amino acids: CASSAGQGERAFF. For the CDR3, the DNA is TGCGCCAGCAGTGCCGGACAGGGGGAACGGGCTTTCTTT. The rearrangement uses TRBV10-2 and TRBJ1-1, with 10 nucleotides matching TRBD1. Losses at the gene ends were 4 bases for V and 11 bases for J; bases not matched to a gene: 7. Per the germline V gene, CDR1 is WSHSY and CDR2 is SAAADI. The CDR3 is 13 amino acids.